The 15 T cell receptor beta chains listed next were all sequenced from one sample in a study of cytomegalovirus exposure and HLA in healthy donors. Method: immunoSEQ multiplex PCR; TCRdb's copy keeps in-frame clones and lacks some. The table shows about 300,000 clones, with 70% to 90% occurring only once. Sequenced material: PBMCs. These receptors all stem from a woman between 18 and 29 years old in good health and CMV-seronegative.

The genes are TRBV18 and TRBJ2-7; TRBD1 matches 8 bases. The CDR3 spans 17 residues. Per the germline V gene, CDR1 is KGHSH and CDR2 is LQKENI. The V gene end was trimmed by 3 bases and the J gene end by 3 bases; junction bases not matched to a gene: 13. The CDR3 is CASSPIIGQGPDYEQYF. The CDR3 DNA is TGTGCCAGCTCACCCATAATAGGACAGGGCCCCGACTACGAGCAGTACTTC.

The J gene is TRBJ1-6, the V gene TRBV6-1, with D perhaps TRBD1 (5 bases). The germline gives CDR1 MNHNS, CDR2 SASEGT. The CDR3 is 14 amino acids. The V end was cut by 7 bases, the J end by 7 bases, with 14 bases between. Here the CDR3 reads CASIPFGGNSPLHF. CDR3 DNA: TGTGCCAGCATTCCTTTTGGGGGGAATTCACCCCTCCACTTT.

The chain joins TRBV5-1 to TRBJ2-7, with TRBD2 identical over 8 bases. CDR1 SGHRS and CDR2 YFSETQ come from the germline V gene. V shed 3 bases and J 3 bases; nucleotides not matched to a gene: 11. This CDR3 region has 16 residues. CDR3 region: CASSWPADSGSYEQYF. As DNA, the CDR3 is TGCGCCAGCAGCTGGCCGGCGGACAGCGGGAGCTACGAGCAGTACTTC.

The rearrangement uses TRBV7-2 and TRBJ1-5, with a possible D match to TRBD1 (5 bases). Germline V CDR1 and CDR2: SGHTA, FQGNSA. This CDR3 contains 14 residues. The V end was cut by 1 base, the J end by 11 bases, with 15 bases between. CDR3 residues: CASSLDPGLKTQHF. For the CDR3, the DNA is TGTGCCAGCAGCTTAGATCCGGGACTCAAGACCCAGCATTTT.

J is TRBJ1-5 and V is TRBV28; 8 bases match TRBD1. With 4 bases clipped from V and 6 bases from J, the junction kept 8 bases outside the gene matches. This CDR3 is built from 15 residues. Germline-derived CDR1 and CDR2 are MDHEN and SYDVKM. The CDR3 sequence: CASSSGQVEVQPQHF. DNA of the CDR3: TGTGCCAGCAGTTCGGGACAGGTGGAAGTTCAGCCCCAGCATTTT. Full variable domain (outside the CDR3, taken from reference TRBV28 and TRBJ1-5): DVKVTQSSRYLVKRTGEKVFLECVQDMDHENMFWYRQDPGLGLRLIYFSYDVKMKEKGDIPEGYSVSREKKERFSLILESASTNQTSMYLCASSSGQVEVQPQHFGDGTRLSIL.

The chain has TRBV2 and TRBJ2-2; 9 bases align to TRBD2. CDR3 length: 16 residues. J lost 2 bases, V lost 0 bases, and 1 base had no gene match. Germline loops: CDR1 SNHLY, CDR2 FYNNEI. CDR3 in DNA: TGTGCCAGCAGTGAAGCGGGGACTAGCAACACCGGGGAGCTGTTTTTT. This sequence encodes CASSEAGTSNTGELFF.

This rearrangement joins TRBV28 to TRBJ1-1, with D maybe TRBD1 (6 bases). The germline V gene has CDR1 MDHEN and CDR2 SYDVKM. V was shortened by 7 bases and J by 2 bases, with 14 bases between the two germline ends. The CDR3 consists of 14 residues. The CDR3 nucleotides are TGTGCCAGCAAGGGTGGGGGCAGCAACACTGAAGCTTTCTTT. Its translation: CASKGGGSNTEAFF.

The J gene is TRBJ1-1, the V gene TRBV28, with no clear D. The germline V and J ends were trimmed by 7 bases and 1 base, with 13 bases remaining between them. The CDR3 is 14 residues long. CDR1 is MDHEN and CDR2 is SYDVKM in the germline V gene. The CDR3 DNA follows: TGTGCCAGCAACCTTCGGGGTAGGAACACTGAAGCTTTCTTT. Its translation is CASNLRGRNTEAFF.

The V gene is TRBV6-6, the J gene TRBJ1-1; tentatively, D is TRBD1 (5 bases). Trimming stripped 8 bases from V and 9 bases from J, with 19 bases between. Germline CDR1 and CDR2: MNHNY and SVGAGI (reference sequence). The CDR3 extends over 13 amino acids. In DNA form, the CDR3 reads TGTGCCAGCCTAACCTTACAGGAGATACAAGCTTTCTTT. Residues: CASLTLQEIQAFF.

This rearrangement joins TRBV6-6 to TRBJ1-1, with D possibly matching TRBD1 (6 bases). V gave up 2 bases and J gave up 1 base, with 8 bases separating them. Germline V CDR1 and CDR2: MNHNY, SVGAGI (reference sequence). The CDR3 is 14 amino acids. As DNA, the CDR3 is TGTGCCAGCAGTTACCGGGACAAGAACACTGAAGCTTTCTTT. Protein: CASSYRDKNTEAFF.

This clone occurred a few times. V and J are TRBV6-4 and TRBJ2-7; 7 nucleotides align to TRBD1. CDR3 length equals 14 residues. The germline CDR1 and CDR2 sequences are MRHNA and SNTAGT. The ends lost 11 bases at V and 3 bases at J; junction bases unmatched: 13. The CDR3 here is CAQQERTGFYEQYF. The DNA for the CDR3 is TGTGCCCAGCAGGAAAGGACAGGATTCTACGAGCAGTACTTC.

The chain joins TRBV27 to TRBJ2-1, with TRBD1 matching over 8 bases. Trimming removed 5 bases from V and 7 bases from J; junction bases left unmatched: 13. In germline, CDR1 is MNHEY, CDR2 SMNVEV (reference sequence). This CDR3 is 16 amino acids long. The CDR3 DNA is TGTGCCAGCAGTCCCGACAGGGGACCGAACCTAAATGAGCAGTTCTTC. Protein product: CASSPDRGPNLNEQFF.

The chain is built from TRBV19 and TRBJ1-1; the D gene is possibly TRBD1 (5 bases). Germline lookup yields CDR1 LNHDA and CDR2 SQIVND (reference sequence). Trimming removed 3 bases at V and 3 bases at J, with 8 bases between. The length of the CDR3 is 13 residues. CDR3 DNA: TGTGCCAGTAGTATTCCCAGGGACACTGAAGCTTTCTTT. Translating gives CASSIPRDTEAFF.

The chain carries TRBV5-1 and TRBJ2-3, with TRBD2 matching over 8 bases. The V gene's germline CDR1 is SGHRS and CDR2 YFSETQ. Losses at the gene ends were 0 bases for V and 2 bases for J; bases not matched to a gene: 5. The CDR3 runs 16 residues. The CDR3 DNA follows: TGCGCCAGCAGCTTGGAGGATAGCGGGAACACAGATACGCAGTATTTT. Its protein product is CASSLEDSGNTDTQYF.

This clone was detected once. This chain joins TRBV2 and TRBJ1-5; D is unresolved. Looked up from germline, CDR1 is SNHLY and CDR2 is FYNNEI. Trimming shortened V by 9 bases and J by 0 bases, and 9 bases separated the two germline ends. This CDR3 has 13 residues. CDR3 loop: CASTAYSNQPQHF. The DNA for the CDR3 is TGTGCCAGTACAGCTTATAGCAATCAGCCCCAGCATTTT. Based on the CDR3 plus reference TRBV2 and TRBJ1-5, the full variable domain is EPEVTQTPSHQVTQMGQEVILRCVPISNHLYFYWYRQILGQKVEFLVSFYNNEISEKSEIFDDQFSVERPDGSNFTLKIRSTKLEDSAMYFCASTAYSNQPQHFGDGTRLSIL.